This T cell receptor beta chain was observed in a study of T cells in Graves' hyperthyroidism and ophthalmopathy. The CDR3 runs to 16 residues. CDR1 LNHDA and CDR2 SQIVND come from the germline V gene (reference sequence). The V and J ends lost 5 bases and 3 bases, in that order; junction bases with no gene match: 10. RNA transcripts gave rise to amplified TCR beta CDR3 regions. HTBI primers were employed in a first-round RT-PCR of the TCR CDR3. TCRdb reanalysed the multiplex PCR reads using MiXCR and keeps one entry per CDR3 protein. Altogether about 380,000 distinct CDR3 sequences are present, roughly 14% being singletons, with the ten largest covering around 21%. PBMCs were sourced from roughly 10 ml fresh peripheral blood.

The V call is TRBV19, the J call TRBJ1-1; the match to TRBD1 covers 9 bases. Material for sequencing was blood. The source of this sequence is a man aged 25-45 years with Graves' hyperthyroidism that later progressed to Graves' ophthalmopathy. The CDR3 bases are TGTGCCAGTAGTGCACGGGACAGGGCGGTGGACACTGAAGCTTTCTTT. Protein product: CASSARDRAVDTEAFF.